What follows are 23 T cell receptor beta chains derived from one specimen sequenced in a study of blood T cell repertoires in COVID-19. Using immunoSEQ multiplex PCR, the repertoire was profiled, and TCRdb retains in-frame clones only, with some absent. The top ten clones hold roughly 3% of a sample with fewer than 200,000 clones, roughly 85% of them seen once. Sequencing used peripheral blood. These receptors were obtained from a human donor with acute or convalescent COVID-19. The donor label of this sample is uncertain.

This clone was recorded a few times. The V and J genes are TRBV6-2 or TRBV6-3 and TRBJ2-5; a weak D match, TRBD2 (6 bases). The CDR3 has 15 residues. Germline CDR1 is MNHEY and CDR2 is SVGEGT. V was clipped by 0 bases and J by 5 bases, with 13 bases between them. This CDR3 reads CASSYSGLPSETQYF. The CDR3 DNA reads TGTGCCAGCAGTTACTCGGGACTGCCTTCCGAGACCCAGTACTTC.

This clone showed up just a few times. The chain joins TRBV15 to TRBJ2-3, with a tentative D call TRBD1 (5 bases). The CDR3 sequence is 15 residues long. V was cut by 7 bases and J by 2 bases, with 16 bases left in between. Per germline, CDR1 LNHNV and CDR2 YYDKDF (reference sequence). This CDR3 reads CATKTPRQFTDTQYF. The DNA of the CDR3 is TGTGCCACCAAAACCCCGAGACAGTTCACAGATACGCAGTATTTT.

The gene calls are TRBV7-3 and TRBJ2-7; 10 bases match TRBD1. The CDR3 contains 13 residues. Trimming removed 5 bases from V and 7 bases from J; junction bases left unmatched: 5. Germline lookup yields CDR1 SGHTA and CDR2 FQGTGA. The CDR3: CASSPGTGDEQYF. The DNA for the CDR3 is TGTGCCAGCAGCCCAGGGACAGGGGATGAGCAGTACTTC.

V is TRBV20-1 and J is TRBJ2-7; D is perhaps TRBD2 (5 bases). Germline CDR1 DFQATT, CDR2 SNEGSKA (reference sequence). Deletions cut 5 bases from V and 0 bases from J, with 14 bases between. This CDR3 has 14 residues. The CDR3 bases are TGCAGTGCTGGTGGGCGGGCAAGCTCCTACGAGCAGTACTTC. It is translated as CSAGGRASSYEQYF.

This sequence joins TRBV7-7 and TRBJ2-5; TRBD2 agrees at 10 bases. V lost 5 bases, J lost 5 bases, and 14 bases stayed unmatched. This CDR3 spans 17 amino acids. Looked up from germline, CDR1 is SSHAT and CDR2 is FNYEAQ (reference sequence). CDR3 in amino acids: CASSNSGGPPVGETQYF. The CDR3 nucleotides read TGTGCCAGCAGCAATAGCGGGGGGCCTCCGGTTGGGGAGACCCAGTACTTC.

J is TRBJ2-6 and V is TRBV6-2 or TRBV6-3; D not certain. Between the trimmed V and J ends, which lost 7 bases and 0 bases, there was a span of 16 bases. CDR3 length: 17 amino acids. The germline gives CDR1 MNHEY, CDR2 SVGEGT. CDR3 amino acids: CASNPNLLSSGANVLTF. The CDR3 region has the DNA TGTGCCAGCAACCCGAACCTCTTGAGCTCTGGGGCCAACGTCCTGACTTTC.

The chain links TRBV5-1 to TRBJ1-1; tentative D call: TRBD1 (6 bases). The CDR3 covers 15 residues. The V and J ends lost 0 bases and 1 base respectively, with 10 bases between them. Germline V lookup: CDR1 SGHRS, CDR2 YFSETQ. The CDR3 bases are TGCGCCAGCAGCTTGGAGGGCAGGGGGAACACTGAAGCTTTCTTT. Protein: CASSLEGRGNTEAFF.

The V and J genes are TRBV28 and TRBJ2-1; 12 nucleotides match TRBD2. V trimming: 5 bases; J trimming: 7 bases; junction bases outside the gene matches: 9. Germline lookup yields CDR1 MDHEN and CDR2 SYDVKM. The length of the CDR3 is 16 residues. The CDR3 DNA reads TGTGCCAGCAGTCACGCTAGCGGGGGGGCGGGAAATGAGCAGTTCTTC. It specifies CASSHASGGAGNEQFF.

The chain recombines TRBV11-3 with TRBJ2-7; 7 bases agree with TRBD1. V dropped 0 bases and J dropped 0; count of bases not matched to a gene: 2. Germline V CDR1 and CDR2: SGHNT, YENEEA. The CDR3 totals 15 residues. In nucleotides, the CDR3 is TGTGCCAGCAGCTTAGAGGGGACAGTCTCCTACGAGCAGTACTTC. Translation gives CASSLEGTVSYEQYF.

This chain uses TRBV4-3 with TRBJ2-7; 10 bases fit TRBD1. CDR1 is LGHNA, CDR2 YSLEER, per germline. There are 20 residues in the CDR3. With 2 bases clipped from V and 4 bases from J, the junction kept 20 bases outside the gene matches. The CDR3 region has the DNA TGCGCCAGCAGCCAAAGGGGCCGTGAGAGACAGGGGGCATCAACATACGAGCAGTACTTC. Translation: CASSQRGRERQGASTYEQYF.

This clone has only one observation. The chain employs TRBV9 and TRBJ1-4, with 7 bases lining up with TRBD1. Germline-derived CDR1 and CDR2 are SGDLS and YYNGEE. CDR3 length: 16 amino acids. Trimming at V came to 4 bases and at J to 5 bases, leaving 11 bases not matched to a gene. CDR3 sequence: CASSPQLDRANEKLFF. In DNA, the CDR3 is TGTGCCAGCAGCCCTCAACTAGACAGGGCCAATGAAAAACTGTTTTTT.

In DNA form, the CDR3 reads TGTGCCAGCAGCCCAGAGGGACTTCAGTTAGCTAACTATGGCTACACCTTC. Translating it yields CASSPEGLQLANYGYTF. The chain uses TRBV4-2 and TRBJ1-2; D possibly corresponds to TRBD1 (5 bases). Per the germline V gene, CDR1 is LGHNA and CDR2 is YNFKEQ. This CDR3 is 17 amino acids long. Trimming took off 4 bases at V and 0 bases at J, with 18 bases between the two ends.

This clone was observed a few times. CDR3 in DNA: TGTGCCAGCAGCCCCCTACCCGACAGGTATTCCCACACTGAAGCTTTCTTT. This codes for CASSPLPDRYSHTEAFF. The chain carries TRBV5-4 and TRBJ1-1, with D perhaps matching TRBD1 (6 bases). Trimming removed 4 bases from V and 3 bases from J, with 22 bases in between. The CDR3 totals 17 residues. Germline lookup yields CDR1 SGHNT and CDR2 YYREEE (reference sequence). The full variable domain, with the rest looked up from reference TRBV5-4 and TRBJ1-1, is ETGVTQSPTHLIKTRGQQVTLRCSSQSGHNTVSWYQQALGQGPQFIFQYYREEENGRGNFPPRFSGLQFPNYSSELNVNALELDDSALYLCASSPLPDRYSHTEAFFGQGTRLTVV.

This chain joins TRBV3-1 (or the pseudogene TRBV3-2) and TRBJ1-2; D call uncertain. Trimming cost V 2 bases and J 6 bases, with 16 bases left between them. The CDR3 has 15 residues. The V gene's germline CDR1 is LGHDT and CDR2 YNNKEL (reference sequence). In DNA form, the CDR3 reads TGTGCCAGCAGCCAACCCCTGGGAGGGCCCAATGGCTACACCTTC. Translation gives CASSQPLGGPNGYTF.

The V call is TRBV3-1 (or the pseudogene TRBV3-2), the J call TRBJ1-2; maybe TRBD1 (5 bases). Germline CDR1 reads LGHDT; CDR2 reads YNNKEL (reference sequence). The V end was cut by 4 bases, the J end by 4 bases, with 25 bases between. The CDR3 has 18 amino acids. CDR3 protein: CASSPRWGPPEGGYGYTF. The CDR3 DNA reads TGTGCCAGCAGCCCCCGTTGGGGACCCCCAGAGGGAGGCTATGGCTACACCTTC.

The genes are TRBV7-2 and TRBJ1-3; the D gene is possibly TRBD1 (5 bases). V gave up 1 base and J gave up 4 bases, with 8 bases separating them. The CDR3 runs 14 residues. CDR1 and CDR2 from the germline V gene are SGHTA and FQGNSA. The CDR3 DNA reads as TGTGCCAGCAGCTTAGATACAGGAGGAAACACCATATATTTT. It is translated as CASSLDTGGNTIYF.

This chain joins TRBV14 and TRBJ2-5, with 8 bases aligning to TRBD2. CDR1 SGHDN and CDR2 FVKESK come from the germline V gene. The CDR3 runs 16 residues. The junction had 12 bases not matched to a gene; V was cut back by 4 bases and J by 5 bases. This CDR3 reads CASSPMRGAFRETQYF. CDR3 sequence (DNA): TGTGCCAGCAGCCCAATGCGGGGGGCCTTTCGGGAGACCCAGTACTTC.

V gene TRBV6-6 combines with J gene TRBJ2-6; D may be TRBD2 (6 bases). The V gene lost 5 bases and the J gene lost 1 base, with 18 bases spanning the gap. Germline lookup yields CDR1 MNHNY and CDR2 SVGAGI (reference sequence). This CDR3 has 18 amino acids. In nucleotides, the CDR3 is TGTGCCAGCAGTCGGAACGGGATCCGGGGGTCTGGGGCCAACGTCCTGACTTTC. The encoded protein is CASSRNGIRGSGANVLTF.

The J gene is TRBJ1-5, the V gene TRBV19; D call uncertain. V lost 7 bases and J lost 1, with 11 bases in between. Per the germline V gene, CDR1 is LNHDA and CDR2 is SQIVND (reference sequence). This CDR3 has 14 amino acids. In nucleotides, the CDR3 is TGTGCCAGTACCCTGGGCTGGAGCAATCAGCCCCAGCATTTT. This sequence encodes CASTLGWSNQPQHF.

The CDR3 DNA reads as TGTGCCAGCAGTAACCGACAGGGGGCAGGGGGCTACACCTTC. Protein product: CASSNRQGAGGYTF. This rearrangement joins TRBV2 to TRBJ1-2; 10 bases match TRBD1. Per germline, CDR1 SNHLY and CDR2 FYNNEI. The CDR3 is 14 amino acids. Losses at the gene ends were 5 bases for V and 8 bases for J; bases not matched to a gene: 8. Looking up the rest from reference TRBV2 and TRBJ1-2 gives the full variable domain: EPEVTQTPSHQVTQMGQEVILRCVPISNHLYFYWYRQILGQKVEFLVSFYNNEISEKSEIFDDQFSVERPDGSNFTLKIRSTKLEDSAMYFCASSNRQGAGGYTFGSGTRLTVV.

This clone has a handful of counts. The chain uses TRBV11-2 and TRBJ2-7, with TRBD2 identical over 8 bases. Trimming removed 0 bases from V and 6 bases from J; junction bases left unmatched: 4. The CDR3 length is 14 residues. From germline, CDR1 is SGHAT and CDR2 FQNNGV. CDR3 amino acids: CASSLEGTSREQYF. In DNA, the CDR3 is TGTGCCAGCAGCTTAGAGGGGACTAGTCGCGAGCAGTACTTC.

The chain has TRBV30 and TRBJ1-5; possibly TRBD1 for D (5 bases). Trimming pared 0 bases from V and 4 bases from J, leaving 13 bases between. The CDR3 totals 15 residues. Germline CDR1 is GTSNPN and CDR2 is SVGIG (reference sequence). CDR3 sequence: CAWSVRRGPNQPQHF. In nucleotides, the CDR3 is TGTGCCTGGAGTGTGCGGAGGGGCCCTAATCAGCCCCAGCATTTT. Together with reference TRBV30 and TRBJ1-5, the CDR3 gives the full variable domain: SQTIHQWPATLVQPVGSPLSLECTVEGTSNPNLYWYRQAAGRGLQLLFYSVGIGQISSEVPQNLSASRPQDRQFILSSKKLLLSDSGFYLCAWSVRRGPNQPQHFGDGTRLSIL.

The chain recombines TRBV18 with TRBJ2-7; D is possibly TRBD2 (7 bases). The CDR3 has 15 amino acids. V lost 1 base and J 5 bases, leaving 15 bases between the germline ends. In germline, CDR1 is KGHSH, CDR2 LQKENI. The chain's CDR3 is CASSPQSGGNNEQYF. The CDR3 DNA follows: TGTGCCAGCTCACCACAGTCGGGGGGCAACAACGAGCAGTACTTC.